This section outlines one T cell receptor (beta chain) sequence together with its context. Its target antigen remains unknown. No per-base quality is available; no much larger clone lies one base away. Healthy controls were roughly 36 blood donors whose buffy coats came from the Finnish Red Cross blood service. All TCR-sequenced material derived from peripheral blood: patient blood samples and healthy donor buffy coats. Ficoll-Hypaque gradient centrifugation was used to isolate peripheral blood mononuclear cells. Magnetic purification was used to isolate CD4+ cells from the buffy coats of the healthy controls. The Gentra Puregene Cell and Tissue kit was used for genomic DNA extraction, and quantification was performed on a Qubit 2.0 fluorometer. This sample is part of a study of STAT5B mutations in CD4+ large granular lymphocyte leukemia (dated by TCRdb to between 2022 and 2023). In the study overall: Among healthy controls, the CDR3 'QG' motif was associated with a particular HLA allele. The study compared the TCRbeta repertoires of patients with CD4+ T-cell large granular lymphocyte leukemia against the TCRbeta repertoires of healthy blood donors. Flow cytometry performed on FACSCanto II or FACSVerse showed that the purified fractions had more than 95% purity among lymphocytes. The study at large found these results: Main leukemic clonotypes were private to each patient, although about 25% appeared at low frequency in other patients' non-leukemic repertoires. CD4-sorted patient repertoires appeared more clonal than healthy CD4+ repertoires, and this difference persisted after removing the putative leukemic clones. TRBV06-family usage was enriched among the top patient clones (8/27) compared with healthy controls (2/35). The data were not HLA-matched, and the relatively small sample size could explain the higher clonality seen in CD4+ compared with CD8+ T-LGLL.

The germline V gene specifies SGHDN as CDR1 and FVKESK as CDR2. At the junction V is shortened by 3 bases and J by 0 bases, with 13 bases in between. The CDR3 measures 16 amino acids from cysteine to phenylalanine. Only the CDR3 DNA stays, 48 bases, in frame from base 1. The immunoSEQ assay at survey resolution was applied to genomic DNA for sequencing of TCRbeta rearrangements. The published analysis was carried out like this. In the TCR sequencing data, the lowest productive clonotype frequency that could be detected was 2.59 x 10-5. Only productive TCRbeta rearrangements, defined as complete and in-frame sequences, were included in the analyses. The clonality of each sample was calculated as Simpson clonality in the immunoSEQ Analyzer version 3.0. Clones were grouped by frequency into very rare, small, medium, large (1-20%) or hyperexpanded (>20%) categories. Generation probabilities were estimated with OLGA 1.2.3, V-gene circos plots were made with VDJtools, specificities were looked up in VDJdb, and CDR3 motifs were identified with GLIPH. The clones in this table, taken by TCRdb from immuneACCESS, are in-frame only. Not every clone is retained; where verified, under half of the shortfall comes from an unresolved V gene, and the cause of the rest is unknown. The DNA gave D and trimming, while V, J and clone size come from that table. Within this sample are more than 45,000 clones, with roughly three quarters of them counted one time only. The ten biggest clones cover approximately 1.5% of the sample.

The clonotype comes from a human donor in good health. The rearrangement joined TRBV14 to TRBJ2-3; confidence is insufficient to name the D gene. The material sequenced was CD4+ T cells from blood buffy coats. The nucleotide sequence is given as TGTGCCAGCAGCCACGTGGACCCTTCTAGCACAGATACGCAGTATTTT. Its amino acids are CASSHVDPSSTDTQYF.